This TCR beta chain appears in the sequencing data of a study of T-cell memory formation after mild COVID-19. Looked up from germline, CDR1 is SQVTM and CDR2 is ANQGSEA. This CDR3 region has 14 residues. After removal of 2 bases from V and 4 bases from J, the junction contained 4 bases not matched to a gene. TCRdb processed the 5' RACE reads anew with MiXCR; each CDR3 protein has one entry. Here the sample spans about 340,000 distinct CDR3 sequences, less than 25% being singletons. Notes on this clonotype: Antigen unknown.

Study-wide findings and caveats: There were some responding clones in pre-infection memory, which suggested that cross-reactive memory had joined. Researchers could not confirm that second-wave clones peaking on day 37 targeted SARS-CoV-2.

The TCR originated in a man aged 18 to 35 who had mild COVID-19 (a few samples of this study predate the infection). Cell type and time point are not known. The V and J genes are TRBV29-1 and TRBJ2-5; 10 bases fit TRBD2. What was sequenced was PBMCs or a T cell subset sorted from them (not recorded which). The CDR3 region is CSVEKRGGLETQYF. In nucleotides, the CDR3 is TGCAGCGTTGAAAAGCGGGGGGGCCTAGAGACCCAGTACTTC.